This T cell receptor (beta chain) was identified in a study of blood T cell repertoires in COVID-19. Study information: T cells, B-cell-depleted T cells, or PBMCs provided the cDNA or gDNA that served as material.

Comment on this clone: Other nucleotide sequences from this sample produce the same CDR3.

The assay was immunoSEQ multiplex PCR, and TCRdb's table has in-frame clones only and misses some. Among about 310,000 clones listed, around 90% were seen once. Germline CDR1 SGDLS, CDR2 YYNGEE. The V and J ends lost 0 bases and 4 bases respectively, with 4 bases between them. The CDR3 is made up of 12 amino acids. Sample: peripheral blood. The clonotype comes from a man aged 50 or older with active or convalescent COVID-19. This chain links TRBV9 with TRBJ2-5; D uncertain. CDR3 DNA: TGTGCCAGCAGCGTAGGCGGAGAGACCCAGTACTTC. Its protein product is CASSVGGETQYF.